Following are 9 T cell receptor beta chains from one sample sequenced in a study of spatial heterogeneity in lung cancer. As for time point: sample taken at primary tumor resection. TCRdb used MiXCR to reprocess the 5' RACE reads, holding one entry per CDR3 protein. Of about 38,000 distinct CDR3 sequences in the sample, 5% to 5.5% were seen once. This sample comprised PBMCs, obtained at surgery. The source of these receptors is a female donor with early-stage non-small cell lung cancer.

This clonotype showed up many times. The V and J genes are TRBV7-6 and TRBJ2-3; 8 nucleotides match TRBD2. Losses at the gene ends were 0 bases for V and 1 base for J; bases not matched to a gene: 6. The CDR3 consists of 17 residues. Germline CDR1 and CDR2: SGHVS and FNYEAQ. The CDR3 DNA sequence: TGTGCCAGCAGCTTAGCCCCCCCGGGGGGGGGCACAGATACGCAGTATTTT. It translates to CASSLAPPGGGTDTQYF.

This clonotype was found a few times. This sequence joins TRBV7-9 and TRBJ2-7, with 9 bases aligning to TRBD1. Losses at the gene ends were 4 bases for V and 4 bases for J; bases not matched to a gene: 8. The CDR3 contains 15 residues. CDR1 and CDR2 from the germline V gene are SEHNR and FQNEAQ (reference sequence). The DNA for the CDR3 is TGTGCCAGCAGCTCGCCAACAGGGGGCGGTTACGAGCAGTACTTC. Amino acids: CASSSPTGGGYEQYF.

Within the sample, this clonotype is medium-sized. V is TRBV2 and J is TRBJ2-5; D unclear. The germline V gene has CDR1 SNHLY and CDR2 FYNNEI. V lost 5 bases and J lost 5, with 9 bases in between. CDR3 length: 12 amino acids. CDR3 nucleotide sequence: TGTGCCAGCAGTTTCATAGAGGAGACCCAGTACTTC. It codes for CASSFIEETQYF.

This clonotype occurred many times. The chain is built from TRBV6-5 and TRBJ1-5; 8 positions agree with TRBD1. CDR1 is MNHEY and CDR2 is SVGAGI in the germline V gene. Trimming at V came to 6 bases and at J to 2 bases, leaving 9 bases not matched to a gene. The CDR3 has 16 amino acids. In DNA form, the CDR3 reads TGTGCCAGCAGACAACAAGGACAGGGTGGCAATCAGCCCCAGCATTTT. Protein: CASRQQGQGGNQPQHF.

This clonotype has ten or more counts. The chain carries TRBV30 and TRBJ1-3; 7 bases are shared with TRBD1. The CDR3 loop spans 15 amino acids. The ends lost 1 base at V and 0 bases at J; junction bases unmatched: 3. In germline, CDR1 is GTSNPN, CDR2 SVGIG (reference sequence). The CDR3 coding sequence is TGTGCCTGGAGTGGGCGACAGGGCTCTGGAAACACCATATATTTT. This sequence encodes CAWSGRQGSGNTIYF.

This clonotype was detected many times. This chain joins TRBV5-1 and TRBJ2-1, with D maybe TRBD1 (5 bases). The length of the CDR3 is 17 residues. V was clipped by 4 bases and J by 2 bases, with 19 bases between them. Germline-derived CDR1 and CDR2 are SGHRS and YFSETQ. DNA for the CDR3: TGCGCCAGCAGCGATAGATGGACACAAAATCCCTACAATGAGCAGTTCTTC. Translation: CASSDRWTQNPYNEQFF. Filled out from reference TRBV5-1 and TRBJ2-1, the complete variable domain reads KAGVTQTPRYLIKTRGQQVTLSCSPISGHRSVSWYQQTPGQGLQFLFEYFSETQRNKGNFPGRFSGRQFSNSRSEMNVSTLELGDSALYLCASSDRWTQNPYNEQFFGPGTRLTVL.

This clonotype was seen repeatedly, ten times or more. CDR3 sequence (DNA): TGCAGTGCTAGTACCCCCAGGGGGCGATATAATTCACCCCTCCACTTT. Residues: CSASTPRGRYNSPLHF. The V call is TRBV20-1, the J call TRBJ1-6; TRBD1 aligns across 8 bases. V lost 3 bases, J lost 4 bases, and 8 bases stayed unmatched. Germline V gives CDR1 DFQATT, CDR2 SNEGSKA (reference sequence). The CDR3 length is 16 residues.

Only a few counts were recorded for this clonotype. This chain uses TRBV3-1 with TRBJ1-2; D is undetermined. Per the germline V gene, CDR1 is LGHDT and CDR2 is YNNKEL (reference sequence). Trimming left V 4 bases short and J 1 base short, with 10 bases between. There are 14 residues in the CDR3. CDR3 loop: CASSPSDRNYGYTF. The CDR3, as DNA: TGTGCCAGCAGCCCCTCCGACCGTAACTATGGCTACACCTTC.

This clonotype was seen only a few times. V usage is TRBV19 and J usage is TRBJ1-2; 7 bases are a match to TRBD1. The CDR3 contains 15 residues. Unmatched junction bases numbered 5, after V lost 4 bases and J lost 0 bases. Germline values: CDR1 LNHDA, CDR2 SQIVND (reference sequence). The CDR3, as DNA: TGTGCCAGTAGTACCAACAGGGGAGCTAACTATGGCTACACCTTC. Encoded protein: CASSTNRGANYGYTF. Variable domain in full (rest from reference TRBV19 and TRBJ1-2): DGGITQSPKYLFRKEGQNVTLSCEQNLNHDAMYWYRQDPGQGLRLIYYSQIVNDFQKGDIAEGYSVSREKKESFPLTVTSAQKNPTAFYLCASSTNRGANYGYTFGSGTRLTVV.